This T cell receptor (beta chain) came from a study of neoadjuvant anti-PD-1 for oral cavity cancer. About the study: Patients mostly received three to four biweekly nivolumab doses at 3 mg/kg before surgery. Around day 43, patients without progression received a fourth nivolumab dose before surgery.

The assay was immunoSEQ multiplex PCR, and TCRdb's table has in-frame clones only and misses some. In the table there are 20,000 to 30,000 clones, approximately 26% of which are singletons. In this sample, this clone turned up a few times. Time point reported: after neoadjuvant nivolumab, at surgical resection. The TCR was taken from a person between 40 and 85 years old with oral cavity squamous cell carcinoma. The sequencing used tumor tissue, collected after nivolumab (anti-PD-1) treatment.

The chain's CDR3 is CASKSVGGFDEQFF. The CDR3 region has the DNA TGCGCCAGCAAAAGTGTAGGTGGTTTCGATGAGCAGTTCTTC. V is TRBV5-1 and J is TRBJ2-1; no definite D call. CDR1 SGHRS and CDR2 YFSETQ come from the germline V gene. With 6 bases removed from V and 8 bases from J, the gap between germline ends came to 18 bases. The CDR3 length is 14 residues.